This T cell receptor (beta chain) was profiled in a study of identical twins. Whole-study results and caveats: Out-of-frame alpha sequences shared between twins exhibited an excess of low generation probability. In cord blood, abundant beta clonotypes had fewer insertions; memory showed no trend.

V shed 5 bases and J shed 6 bases, with 14 bases lying between them. Germline CDR1 reads MNHEY; CDR2 reads SMNVEV (reference sequence). This CDR3 contains 15 residues. Each CDR3 protein is one row after TCRdb ran MiXCR on the 5' RACE reads. The profile shows roughly 1.6 million distinct CDR3 sequences, less than 40% of them singletons. This clonotype was seen a few times. Its antigen is as yet unknown. The specimen sequenced was cord blood. The sequence came from a newborn girl in good health. This sequence joins TRBV27 and TRBJ1-6, with D tentatively TRBD1 (6 bases). CDR3 sequence reads: CASSPLDRPNSPLHF. CDR3 nucleotide sequence: TGTGCCAGCAGTCCCCTCGACAGGCCTAATTCACCCCTCCACTTT.